Listed below are T cell receptor beta chains from one sample, sequenced in a study of human T cells and chemical hapten exposure. A single record per CDR3 protein comes from TCRdb applying MiXCR to the RACE reads. This table holds about 98,000 distinct CDR3 sequences, about 10% found once. The material was whole blood, obtained in connection with sensitization to the hapten diphenylcyclopropenone (DPC). The receptors here all came from a woman aged 55-69 years with alopecia areata. Some clones in this sample may be carry-over from other donors' samples. Both conserved end residues are trimmed from each CDR3. Each record gives: J gene, clone size, V gene, CDR3 protein. Size values are once, few and many counts, or a class for expanded clones, and some rows have none.

TRBJ1-2 | many | TRBV10-3 | AISDQGWVYGYT
TRBJ2-3 | few | TRBV10-3 | AISSGRLVY
TRBJ1-2 | many | TRBV6-5 | ASSYSRTGGNYGYT
TRBJ1-5 | many | TRBV20-1 | SAKTGNSNQPQH
TRBJ1-5 | - | TRBV11-2 | ASSLGPRVGQPQH
TRBJ2-7 | - | TRBV7-2 | ASSLGQGLDEQY
TRBJ2-5 | many | TRBV5-1 | ASSRGTDQETQY
TRBJ1-5 | few | TRBV6-2/TRBV6-3 | AIYGQGGQPQH
TRBJ2-1 | - | TRBV7-9 | ASSLGTSASEQF
TRBJ2-7 | - | TRBV20-1 | SAGDNNYEQY
TRBJ2-3 | - | TRBV4-1 | ASSYTPAGLTTDTQY
TRBJ2-2 | few | TRBV6-5 | ASSYSIRTASGELF
TRBJ2-1 | many | TRBV7-2 | ASSSLGLHSGGYNEQF
TRBJ1-1 | few | TRBV27 | ASSPGQLLHTEAF
TRBJ2-7 | many | TRBV6-6 | ASSRIAGGPSEQY
TRBJ1-6 | many | TRBV10-2 | ASSEAGNSYNSPLH
TRBJ2-1 | - | TRBV10-3 | AISWDRDNEQF
TRBJ2-3 | many | TRBV24-1 | ATSDSGGSTDTQY
TRBJ2-7 | few | TRBV5-6 | ASSLWSLDYEQY
TRBJ1-5 | many | TRBV7-2 | ASSGRTGDNQPQH
TRBJ2-3 | few | TRBV30 | AWRPGQGILAGAQY
TRBJ1-1 | - | TRBV3-1 | ASSALRTDTEAF
TRBJ2-7 | many | TRBV7-2 | ASSSSGQGARSY
TRBJ2-5 | - | TRBV7-9 | ASSFGVAGGKEETQY
TRBJ2-1 | many | TRBV27 | ASRPIAGANNEQF
TRBJ2-1 | medium-sized | TRBV7-6 | ASSFLTGDSYNEQF
TRBJ2-2 | many | TRBV5-1 | ASSLLAGMNTGELF
TRBJ2-3 | few | TRBV7-9 | ASSWGLAGTDTQY